Shown below are 21 T cell receptor beta chains from a single sample sequenced in a study of cytomegalovirus exposure and HLA in healthy donors. Generated by immunoSEQ multiplex PCR, the TCRdb table keeps only in-frame clones and is missing some. The table has roughly 140,000 clones, around nine tenths seen once. What was sequenced was PBMCs. The receptors originated from a woman aged 18-35 years in good health and CMV-seropositive.

V gene TRBV6-5 combines with J gene TRBJ2-5; a weak D match, TRBD1 (6 bases). The length of the CDR3 is 14 residues. V gave up 6 bases and J gave up 0 bases, with 11 bases separating them. CDR1 is MNHEY and CDR2 is SVGAGI in the germline V gene. CDR3 loop: CASRETGYQETQYF. DNA for the CDR3: TGTGCCAGCAGAGAAACAGGGTACCAAGAGACCCAGTACTTC.

This clone was picked up one time. The CDR3 bases are TGCGCCAGCAGCTTGGAAGGGGTAGGGAGGGGAGAGACCCAGTACTTC. Translated, it gives CASSLEGVGRGETQYF. The genes are TRBV5-1 and TRBJ2-5, with 7 bases identical to TRBD2. The CDR3 sequence is 16 residues long. Looked up from germline, CDR1 is SGHRS and CDR2 is YFSETQ. V trimming: 0 bases; J trimming: 4 bases; junction bases outside the gene matches: 9.

The chain has TRBV29-1 and TRBJ2-1; D is undetermined. The CDR3 sequence is 14 residues long. CDR1 SQVTM and CDR2 ANQGSEA come from the germline V gene. Trimming took 5 bases from V and 3 from J, leaving 14 bases between them. The chain's CDR3 is CSVSSETLYNEQFF. The CDR3 bases are TGCAGCGTTTCGTCCGAGACTCTCTACAATGAGCAGTTCTTC.

The gene calls are TRBV15 and TRBJ1-3; D might be TRBD1 (6 bases). The germline V gene encodes CDR1 LNHNV and CDR2 YYDKDF (reference sequence). This CDR3 has 14 amino acids. V lost 5 bases and J lost 7, with 15 bases in between. As DNA, the CDR3 is TGTGCCACCAGCTACGGACAGTTGGTTAACACCATATATTTT. Amino acid sequence: CATSYGQLVNTIYF.

The chain has TRBV2 and TRBJ1-4; 7 bases map to TRBD1. V was pared by 6 bases and J by 4 bases, with 2 bases of the junction left unmatched. The CDR3 spans 13 residues. Looked up from germline, CDR1 is SNHLY and CDR2 is FYNNEI. The CDR3 here is CASRGQYNEKLFF. The DNA of the CDR3 is TGTGCCAGCAGGGGACAGTATAATGAAAAACTGTTTTTT.

V is TRBV30 and J is TRBJ2-2; 12 bases match TRBD2. The CDR3 extends over 15 amino acids. Losses at the gene ends were 8 bases for V and 2 bases for J; bases not matched to a gene: 6. Germline CDR1 and CDR2: GTSNPN and SVGIG (reference sequence). In DNA, the CDR3 is TGTGCCGGCGGACTAGCGGGGCCTAACACCGGGGAGCTGTTTTTT. Its translation: CAGGLAGPNTGELFF.

In DNA, the CDR3 is TGTGCCAGCAGCTTGTCGCTGGCGGGAGAAGCGGGGGAGACCCAGTACTTC. Protein product: CASSLSLAGEAGETQYF. The chain joins TRBV5-6 to TRBJ2-5; 7 nucleotides line up with TRBD2. Trimming at V came to 1 base and at J to 5 bases, leaving 14 bases not matched to a gene. The CDR3 spans 17 residues. Germline assignment: CDR1 SGHDT and CDR2 YYEEEE.

This clone has a handful of counts. The chain joins TRBV5-4 to TRBJ2-7; a weak D match, TRBD2 (5 bases). This CDR3 has 12 amino acids. Germline V gene data show CDR1 as SGHNT and CDR2 as YYREEE (reference sequence). V dropped 4 bases and J dropped 3 bases, with 8 bases sitting between them. The CDR3, as DNA: TGTGCCAGCAGCCGCGAGGGCTACGAGCAGTACTTC. Residues: CASSREGYEQYF.

This chain uses TRBV7-8 with TRBJ2-1; D perhaps matches TRBD2 (5 bases). The length of the CDR3 is 14 residues. Germline CDR1 and CDR2: SGHVS and FQNEAQ. V was clipped by 6 bases and J by 7 bases, with 16 bases between them. The CDR3 spells CASSKLVVRNEQFF. CDR3 sequence (DNA): TGTGCCAGCAGTAAACTAGTGGTTCGGAATGAGCAGTTCTTC.

This chain links TRBV2 with TRBJ1-3; TRBD1 might be the D (6 bases). There are 13 residues in the CDR3. Trimming removed 2 bases from V and 8 bases from J, with 10 bases in between. Germline V CDR1 and CDR2: SNHLY, FYNNEI. CDR3 region: CASSEQGFDTIYF. CDR3 nucleotide sequence: TGTGCCAGCAGTGAACAGGGGTTTGACACCATATATTTT.

This clone was picked up a small number of times. The chain employs TRBV7-2 and TRBJ1-1; 8 bases match TRBD1. Germline V gives CDR1 SGHTA, CDR2 FQGNSA. The CDR3 length is 16 residues. Losses at the gene ends were 4 bases for V and 0 bases for J; bases not matched to a gene: 7. CDR3 sequence (DNA): TGTGCCAGCAGCTCAACCTGGGACAGGATGAACACTGAAGCTTTCTTT. This translates into CASSSTWDRMNTEAFF.

Note on this clone: This same CDR3 is encoded by further DNA sequences in the sample. The rearrangement links TRBV5-1 to TRBJ2-7, with D unresolved. In germline, CDR1 is SGHRS, CDR2 YFSETQ. V was shortened by 1 base and J by 3 bases, with 5 bases between the two germline ends. The CDR3 contains 12 residues. CDR3 nucleotides: TGCGCCAGCAGCTTGTCAGGCTACGAGCAGTACTTC. Translating gives CASSLSGYEQYF.

The genes are TRBV15 and TRBJ1-3, with 7 nucleotides matching TRBD1. CDR1 and CDR2 from the germline V gene are LNHNV and YYDKDF (reference sequence). The CDR3 is 16 residues long. V lost 3 bases to trimming and J lost 0 bases; unmatched junction nucleotides: 5. DNA for the CDR3: TGTGCCACCAGCAGTAGGGGGCTCCTCTCTGGAAACACCATATATTTT. As protein: CATSSRGLLSGNTIYF.

The V gene is TRBV4-3, the J gene TRBJ2-1; 11 bases are a match to TRBD2. The CDR3 covers 15 residues. Unmatched junction bases numbered 12, after V lost 4 bases and J lost 13 bases. The germline V gene has CDR1 LGHNA and CDR2 YSLEER. The CDR3 bases are TGCGCCAGCAGCCCCAGTACTAGCGGGAGTGAGGGACAGTTCTTC. Translation: CASSPSTSGSEGQFF.

The chain has TRBV5-1 and TRBJ1-1, with 8 bases lining up with TRBD1. CDR3 length: 13 amino acids. The ends lost 4 bases at V and 4 bases at J; junction bases unmatched: 3. Germline V gene data show CDR1 as SGHRS and CDR2 as YFSETQ. The CDR3 coding sequence is TGCGCCAGCAGCGAAACAGGGGGCACTGAAGCTTTCTTT. Amino acids: CASSETGGTEAFF.

The chain couples TRBV19 to TRBJ1-3; D gene unclear. Per the germline V gene, CDR1 is LNHDA and CDR2 is SQIVND (reference sequence). Trimming removed 3 bases at V and 0 bases at J, with 9 bases between. This CDR3 comprises 15 residues. CDR3 sequence reads: CASSIVGISGNTIYF. In nucleotides, the CDR3 is TGTGCCAGTAGTATTGTCGGTATCTCTGGAAACACCATATATTTT.

The chain links TRBV9 to TRBJ2-7; 13 bases line up with TRBD2. Germline CDR1 and CDR2: SGDLS and YYNGEE. CDR3 length: 15 residues. Losses at the gene ends were 4 bases for V and 3 bases for J; bases not matched to a gene: 4. CDR3 sequence: CASSPGLAGVYEQYF. In DNA form, the CDR3 reads TGTGCCAGCAGCCCTGGACTAGCGGGGGTCTACGAGCAGTACTTC.

The rearrangement joins TRBV27 to TRBJ1-1; 10 bases align to TRBD1. Per germline, CDR1 MNHEY and CDR2 SMNVEV (reference sequence). This CDR3 is 14 amino acids long. The V segment lost 6 bases and the J segment 6 bases; nucleotides outside the gene matches: 7. The CDR3 protein is CASRRGTGASEAFF. The CDR3, as DNA: TGTGCCAGCAGACGCGGGACAGGGGCGTCTGAAGCTTTCTTT.

The chain is built from TRBV19 and TRBJ2-5, with D possibly being TRBD1 (5 bases). Germline lookup yields CDR1 LNHDA and CDR2 SQIVND (reference sequence). Trimming took 7 bases from V and 3 from J, leaving 18 bases between them. CDR3 length: 15 amino acids. CDR3 loop: CASIMRAGQEETQYF. CDR3 DNA sequence: TGTGCCAGTATTATGCGCGCAGGGCAGGAAGAGACCCAGTACTTC.

This clone was found a few times. This sequence joins TRBV19 and TRBJ1-5, with D perhaps matching TRBD1 (6 bases). Trimming took 6 bases from V and 2 from J, leaving 8 bases between them. The CDR3 totals 13 residues. Germline values: CDR1 LNHDA, CDR2 SQIVND (reference sequence). The CDR3, as DNA: TGTGCCAGTAGGGACAGAGGCAATCAGCCCCAGCATTTT. Translated, it gives CASRDRGNQPQHF.

The V call is TRBV7-2, the J call TRBJ2-2, with 7 bases fitting TRBD2. The CDR3 consists of 16 residues. Germline CDR1 reads SGHTA; CDR2 reads FQGNSA. Germline trimming cut 2 bases from V and 4 bases from J; bases unmatched to any gene: 7. The CDR3 DNA sequence: TGTGCCAGCAGCTTAAGGCCAGCGGGACTCACCGGGGAGCTGTTTTTT. Translation gives CASSLRPAGLTGELFF.